This TCR beta chain is drawn from a study of T cell clonality in common variable immunodeficiency. Losses at the gene ends were 4 bases for V and 4 bases for J; bases not matched to a gene: 7. CDR3 length equals 14 residues. Germline CDR1 and CDR2: SGHDN and FVKESK. Overall study results and limits: Links between repertoire features and CVID complications were heterogeneity-limited. In common variable immunodeficiency, TCR beta chains reportedly carried fewer deletions and N-nucleotide insertions. Compared with healthy controls, CVID subjects showed increased TCRbeta clonality, mostly in about a third.

Control and CVID samples contributed equal amounts of genomic DNA. Assay: immunoSEQ multiplex PCR; the TCRdb copy retains only in-frame clones and omits some. The sample is made up of around 5,300 clones, none counted only once. This clone was observed many times. Its specificity is not known. The read terminates 3 residues before the CDR3 end, so the remaining end is supplied by the germline J gene. CVID subjects were neither ill nor on immunomodulatory or immunosuppressive medication at sampling. This chain connects TRBV14 to TRBJ2-7, with 7 positions matching TRBD2. This TCR derives from a human donor with common variable immunodeficiency. Material for sequencing was peripheral blood mononuclear cells. The DNA read from the CDR3 is TGTGCCAGCAGCCCAGGACTAGGAGGGTACGAG. It encodes CASSPGLGGYE. In full, the CDR3 reads CASSPGLGGYEQYF.